This T cell receptor beta chain stems from a study of shared clonotypes between healthy human individuals. General study points: Clonotypes shared by all four donors outscored non-shared clonotypes in generation probability.

Produced via immunoSEQ multiplex PCR; TCRdb's table is partial and in-frame only. The table shows some 95,000 clones, with 60% to 75% occurring only once. Germline V gene data show CDR1 as MGHRA and CDR2 as YSYEKL. V shed 0 bases, J shed 7 bases, and the junction held 5 bases outside the gene matches. CDR3 length: 14 amino acids. As regards this clone: Its cognate antigen is unknown.

This receptor was identified in a man aged 25-45 years in good health. The chain recombines TRBV4-1 with TRBJ1-2; 7 bases match TRBD1. Sequenced: memory CD8+ T cells sorted from blood. The subset: CD45RO+ cells pooled with CCR7-negative TemRA cells. The CDR3: CASSQEQGISGYTF. The DNA of the CDR3 is TGCGCCAGCAGCCAAGAACAGGGGATTAGTGGCTACACCTTC.